The text below deals with one T cell receptor (beta chain). No antigen is known for it. Base-call qualities are not available, and no considerably larger clone is one nucleotide away. The cohort comprised some 700 healthy bone marrow donors. At the time of sampling, all cohort members were nominally healthy, though unrecorded immune exposures were likely present. The donor was CMV seronegative and belonged to the group of 350 to 400 seronegative cohort members. A peripheral blood sample was provided by each donor, and peripheral blood mononuclear cells were used for TCR beta sequencing. The Qiagen DNeasy Blood Extraction Kit was used to extract genomic DNA from the blood cell samples. The germline ends are 13 bases apart after V is trimmed by 7 bases and J by 0 bases. The germline V gene encodes CDR1 MNHNS and CDR2 SASEGT. CDR3 length: 15 amino acids, cysteine to phenylalanine. The retained sequence is limited to the CDR3, 45 bases, with the frame set at the first base.

This sample was included in a study of cytomegalovirus exposure and HLA in healthy donors (dated by TCRdb to 2015 to 2018). Regarding the research as a whole: An earlier analysis of around 600 of the donors reported 250 to 300 Gb of sequence data and some 120 million unique TCR beta sequences from about 180 million T cells. HLA typing covered class I and class II loci at four-digit resolution. The study aimed to test whether cataloging public T cell receptors could reveal signatures of past pathogen exposure. The T cell repertoires of several hundred subjects were profiled by immunosequencing and related to cytomegalovirus serostatus. Of the roughly 410 genotyped donors, approximately 80% were placed in the genetic ancestry cluster associated with self-reported Caucasian donors. Because of strong linkage in the cohort, roughly five DR-DQ haplotypes were treated as single units for association and clustering. The later analysis used no new phenotypic data to find candidate immune exposures, relying instead on TCR beta sequences and their occurrence across donors. Besides the first cohort of approximately 670 subjects, a separate validation cohort made up of roughly 120 different subjects was used. Typing coverage varied by locus: roughly 629-640 donors for A, B, C, DRB1 and DQB1; some 520 for DQA1; around 570 for DPA1; some 470 for DPB1. An early release that covered roughly 600 HLA-typed donors contained approximately 300 gigabases of sequencing data and tens of millions of unique TCR sequences. In a later analysis, previously published TCR beta repertoires from 550 to 750 donors were re-analyzed and high-resolution HLA genotyping was added so that TCR occurrence patterns could be studied. All discovery cohort repertoires had been generated on a single sequencing platform. On average, around 240,000 unique TCR beta nucleotide sequences were sequenced per donor among 350 to 400 genotyped donors of the cohort, with roughly 20% of those sequences being non-productive. A later genetic analysis used genome-wide SNP genotypes for about 55% of the 666 donors, treating that subset as a discovery cohort. In an earlier analysis of 550 to 700 of the donors, high-throughput TCR beta sequencing was used to judge whether each TCR beta V gene segment behaved as functional or pseudogenic. To predict cytomegalovirus infection status, the study combined high-throughput TCR immunosequencing, statistical association of individual TCRs with disease status, and machine learning. Donor age, sex, ethnicity and CMV serostatus were compiled together with the repertoire data. The investigation overall reported the following: Because counts were too low, some 16 rarely observed V segments, including chromosome 9 orphons, were excluded from the earlier analysis of some 540 of the donors. Linkage disequilibrium might explain the correlated functional status among segregating V segments, but an unknown experimental factor could not be excluded. In a later analysis, 15,000 to 20,000 TCR beta sequences were associated with specific HLA alleles at a false discovery rate of 0.05. The sequencing pipeline was judged likely to have produced a cluster of highly shared sequence variants as a technical artifact. A few of the identified cytomegalovirus-associated TCR beta chains were confirmed in vitro to be specific for cytomegalovirus antigens. Immune exposure information for the cohort was limited to CMV serostatus. Because HLA typing was missing for some donors at each locus, association tests included only the typed subset. In a later analysis, HLA-associated TCR beta chains showed more clonal expansion and lower generation probabilities than non-associated chains that were equally common. Cytomegalovirus status was reported to be diagnosed by the classifier with high specificity and sensitivity in both the original and validation cohorts. A later analysis reported that several top co-occurrence clusters appeared linked to parvovirus B19, influenza, CMV and Epstein-Barr virus. Some IMGT-functional V segments, including TRBV6-2 and TRBV6-3, could not be told apart with the 87-base-pair reads, so those segments were excluded. In a later genetic analysis, a missense DCLRE1C variant was associated with V-gene and J-gene trimming of TCR beta chains, and the association was replicated in an independent cohort. The cohort was sequenced for TCR beta chains only, and without alpha or paired-chain data the features that could be detected were limited. A further reported finding was that TCR beta sequences accurately predicted the HLA-A and HLA-B alleles for most subjects in the first cohort. Most TCR sequences were seen in very few donors, while some public TCRs were found in many individuals. Sequencing depth was assumed to be roughly uniform across donors in the presence/absence analyses, though that assumption may not hold. In a later analysis, most CMV-associated TCR beta chains were found to appear HLA-restricted, with HLA associations seemingly driven largely by CMV exposure. In an earlier analysis of several hundred of the donors, most TCR beta V segments were observed in productive rearrangements about 87% or about 30% of the time, broadly matching IMGT annotations. Strong co-occurrence of HLA alleles, especially DR and DQ, made assigning TCR associations to individual alleles difficult. According to a later genetic analysis, donors in an Asian-associated ancestry cluster had fewer N-insertions in productive TCRs than the approximately 630-donor mean. A total of 150 or so TCR beta chains were listed by the study as associated with cytomegalovirus. According to a later analysis, TCR association rates differed among HLA loci, with DRB1 alleles showing the most associated TCRs and HLA-C alleles showing the fewest. It was suggested by the authors that the approach could potentially be generalized to other disease states and immunological phenotypes.

Library generation was performed with the immunoSEQ multiplex PCR assay. For the multiplex PCR, a mixture combining 60 forward primers for TCR Vbeta segments and 13 reverse primers for TCR Jbeta segments was used. A multiplex PCR assay on genomic DNA amplified the CDR3 region of rearranged TCR beta genes. On the Illumina HiSeq System, the amplified TCR beta libraries were sequenced as 87-base-pair reads. The study's own analysis went as follows. Across the 640 or so repertoires, a later analysis counted 78 million or so unique TCR beta chains, around 11 million of which were shared by at least two donors. To remove PCR and sequencing errors, raw reads were error-corrected and collapsed into unique sequences using a nearest-neighbor algorithm that merged closely related sequences. To assign V, D and J gene segments, CDR3 sequences were aligned to IMGT reference sequences. For a sequence to be retained, a match of at least six nucleotides to both a V gene segment and a J gene segment was required. Rearrangements were classified as productive when the CDR3 lacked stop codons and remained in frame with V and J, and all other rearrangements were classified as non-productive. Following IMGT convention, CDR3 was defined as the stretch from the second conserved V-encoded cysteine up to the conserved J-encoded phenylalanine. The earlier analysis of roughly 590 of the donors excluded any sequence lacking an unambiguous match to a single V gene segment. In an earlier analysis of a few hundred of the donors, a V segment was called functional when productive rearrangements were above 56.7%, and segregating when the standard deviation between donors exceeded 5%. A statistical classification framework was built for diagnosing cytomegalovirus status from the catalog of TCR beta chain sequences. In a later analysis, V and J genes were assigned by comparing TCR nucleotide sequences against IMGT/GENE-DB human TR gene sequences. The TCRdist pipeline was used in a later analysis to assign CDR3 sequences and most-parsimonious VDJ recombination scenarios. In a later analysis, each TCR beta chain was defined by its CDR3 amino acid sequence together with its V-gene family, and reads without a unique V-gene family were excluded. In a later analysis, nearly 600 highly shared, low-generation-probability nucleotide sequences were removed to address suspected cross-contamination and a sequencing artifact. For each public chain, a later analysis derived a clonal expansion index from normalized ranks of inferred template counts within each repertoire. In a later analysis, generation probabilities were computed using a VDJ recombination model fitted to out-of-frame rearrangements, and the results were checked against IGoR. Hypergeometric tests were used in a later analysis to score TCR-TCR, TCR-HLA and TCR-CMV co-occurrence, with a repertoire-size bias correction applied to the TCR pairs. To estimate false discovery rates, a later analysis permuted the HLA or CMV assignments 20 times. In a later analysis, co-occurring TCRs were grouped with DBSCAN, and TCRdist sequence similarity was added when clustering was performed within HLA-allele-positive subsets. For co-occurrence clustering, repertoires with fewer than 30,000 or more than 120,000 public chains were excluded, along with five repertoires with anomalous nucleotide sharing. TCRdb carries this immuneACCESS record with in-frame sequences only. Its versions omit some clonotypes, under half of them owing to an unresolved V gene in the studies checked, with the rest unexplained. V, J and clone size were drawn from that table, and D and trimming were deduced from the DNA. For this sample the table gives about 150,000 clones, of which roughly 88% were detected only once. The ten largest account for 1.5% of the sample.

Recombination connected TRBV6-1 to TRBJ1-5; the D segment cannot be called with confidence. The sequence came from a woman between 18 and 29 years old in good health and CMV-seronegative. Sample: PBMCs. The base sequence is TGTGCCAGCACGAGCTTTATTAATAGCAATCAGCCCCAGCATTTT. This codes for CASTSFINSNQPQHF.